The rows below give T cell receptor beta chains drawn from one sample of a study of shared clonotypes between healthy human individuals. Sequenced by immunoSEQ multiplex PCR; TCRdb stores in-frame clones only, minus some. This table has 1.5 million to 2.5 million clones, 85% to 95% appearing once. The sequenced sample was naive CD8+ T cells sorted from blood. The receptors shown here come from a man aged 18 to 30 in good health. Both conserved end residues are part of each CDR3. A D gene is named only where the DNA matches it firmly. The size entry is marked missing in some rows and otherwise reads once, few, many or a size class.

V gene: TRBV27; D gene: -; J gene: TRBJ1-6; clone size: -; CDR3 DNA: TGTGCCAGCAGTTCCCCGGGGGGGGACCGCAATTCACCCCTCCACTTT; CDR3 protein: CASSSPGGDRNSPLHF
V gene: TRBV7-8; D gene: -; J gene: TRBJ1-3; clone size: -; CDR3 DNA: TGTGCCAGCAGCTTAGTCGCAGGGGCAGGAAACACCATATATTTT; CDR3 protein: CASSLVAGAGNTIYF
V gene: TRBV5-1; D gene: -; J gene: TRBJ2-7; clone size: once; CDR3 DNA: TGCGCCAGCAGCTTGGCCGGCTTCAACGAGCAGTACTTC; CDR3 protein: CASSLAGFNEQYF
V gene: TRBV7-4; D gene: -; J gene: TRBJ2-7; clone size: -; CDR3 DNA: TGTGCCAGCAGCCCTGGGTCCGGACACTCCGATTCACAAAGCTCCTACGAGCAGTACTTC; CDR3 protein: CASSPGSGHSDSQSSYEQYF
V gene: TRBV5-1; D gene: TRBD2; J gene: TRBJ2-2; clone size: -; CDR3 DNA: TGCGCCAGCCAGACCGGACTAGCGGGTCCGGGGCCCGGGGAGCTGTTTTTT; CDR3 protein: CASQTGLAGPGPGELFF
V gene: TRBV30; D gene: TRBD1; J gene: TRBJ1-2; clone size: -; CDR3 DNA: TGTGCCTGGAGTGTACTCAGGGGGGAAGTGTTCTTC; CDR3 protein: CAWSVLRGEVFF
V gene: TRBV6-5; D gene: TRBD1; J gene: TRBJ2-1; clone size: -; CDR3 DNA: TGTGCCAGCAGTTTGGGGACAGGGTTTAATGAGCAGTTCTTC; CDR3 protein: CASSLGTGFNEQFF
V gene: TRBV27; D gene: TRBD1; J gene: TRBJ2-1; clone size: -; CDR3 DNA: TGTGCCAGCGCGGACAGGGACTACAATGAGCAGTTCTTC; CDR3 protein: CASADRDYNEQFF
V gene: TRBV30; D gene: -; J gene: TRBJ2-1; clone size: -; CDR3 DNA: TGTGCCTGGAGTGTTGGGCCCTCCTACAATGAGCAGTTCTTC; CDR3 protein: CAWSVGPSYNEQFF
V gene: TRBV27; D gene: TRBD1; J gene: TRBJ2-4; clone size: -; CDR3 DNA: TGTGCCAGCAGTCAGCGGACAGGGGGGAACATTCAGTACTTC; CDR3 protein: CASSQRTGGNIQYF
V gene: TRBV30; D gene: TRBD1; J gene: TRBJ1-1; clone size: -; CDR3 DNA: TGTGCCTCGGACAGGGGTGGGTTGAACACTGAAGCTTTCTTT; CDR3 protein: CASDRGGLNTEAFF
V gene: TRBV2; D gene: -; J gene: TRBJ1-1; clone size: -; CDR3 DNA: TGTGCCAGCAGCCCCGACACGAACACTGAAGCTTTCTTT; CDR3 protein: CASSPDTNTEAFF
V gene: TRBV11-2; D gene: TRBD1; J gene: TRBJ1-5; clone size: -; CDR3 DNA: TGTGCCAGCAGCTTAGTGGTTCGGGACAGGGAAGATCAGCCCCAGCATTTT; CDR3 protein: CASSLVVRDREDQPQHF
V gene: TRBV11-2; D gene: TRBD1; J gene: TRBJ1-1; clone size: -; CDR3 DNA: TGTGCCAGCAGCTTAGCCCGGACAGGGCCCACTGAAGCTTTCTTT; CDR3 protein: CASSLARTGPTEAFF
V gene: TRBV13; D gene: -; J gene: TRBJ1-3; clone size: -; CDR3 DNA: TGTGCCAGCAGCTTTGAGGGGATGGATGGAAACACCATATATTTT; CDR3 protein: CASSFEGMDGNTIYF
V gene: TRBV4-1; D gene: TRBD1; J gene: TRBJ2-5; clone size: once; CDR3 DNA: TGCGCCAGCAGCCCCTATGACACAGGGGAAGAGACCCAGTACTTC; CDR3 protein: CASSPYDTGEETQYF
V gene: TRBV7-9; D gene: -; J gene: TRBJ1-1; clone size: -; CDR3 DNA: TGTGCCAGCAGCTTATCCGGGGAGGACACTGAAGCTTTCTTT; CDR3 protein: CASSLSGEDTEAFF
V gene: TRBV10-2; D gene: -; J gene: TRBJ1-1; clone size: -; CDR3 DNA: TGCGCCAGCAGGAAGGACCCGAACACTGAAGCTTTCTTT; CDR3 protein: CASRKDPNTEAFF
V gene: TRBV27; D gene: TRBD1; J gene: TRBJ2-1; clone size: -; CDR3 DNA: TGTGCCAGCACCAAAGAGGGAGGACAGGGCGATGAGCAGTTCTTC; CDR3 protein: CASTKEGGQGDEQFF
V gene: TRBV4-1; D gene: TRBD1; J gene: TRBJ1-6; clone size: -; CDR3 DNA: TGCGCCAGCAGCCAGAGAAACCCACAGGGACAGAGCTCACCCCTCCACTTT; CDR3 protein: CASSQRNPQGQSSPLHF
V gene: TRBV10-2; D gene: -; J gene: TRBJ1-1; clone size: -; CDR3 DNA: TGCGCCAGCGGGGACGGGCCGGTAATTCGGTTCTTT; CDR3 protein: CASGDGPVIRFF
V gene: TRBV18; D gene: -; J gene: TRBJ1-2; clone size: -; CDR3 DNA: TGTGCCAGCTCACCACCGTTTGGCCAGGGAATGGGTGGCTACACCTTC; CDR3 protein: CASSPPFGQGMGGYTF
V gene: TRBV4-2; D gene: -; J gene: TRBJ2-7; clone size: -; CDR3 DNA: TGTGCCAGCAGCCAAGTAGGGCTAGACGAGCAGTACTTC; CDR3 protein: CASSQVGLDEQYF
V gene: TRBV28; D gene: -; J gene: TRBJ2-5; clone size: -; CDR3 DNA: TGTGCCAGCAGTTTGGTAGTGGGGGAGACCCAGTACTTC; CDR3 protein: CASSLVVGETQYF
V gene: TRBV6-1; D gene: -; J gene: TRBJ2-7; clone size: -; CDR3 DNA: TGTGCCGTCAGGGGCGCCCCTGGCTACGAGCAGTACTTC; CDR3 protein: CAVRGAPGYEQYF
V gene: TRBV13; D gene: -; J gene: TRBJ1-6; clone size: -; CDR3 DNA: TGTGCCAGCAGCTTAGGGGCAGGGGAAATAGATTCACCCCTCCACTTT; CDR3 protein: CASSLGAGEIDSPLHF
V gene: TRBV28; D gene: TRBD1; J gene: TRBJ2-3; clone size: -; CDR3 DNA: TGTGCCAGCAGTTGGACAGGGGGAAGCACAGATACGCAGTATTTT; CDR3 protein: CASSWTGGSTDTQYF
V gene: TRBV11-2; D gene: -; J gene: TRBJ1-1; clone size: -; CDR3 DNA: TGTGCCAGCAGCTTAGGCCCCGGGACAAAAGCTTTCTTT; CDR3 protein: CASSLGPGTKAFF
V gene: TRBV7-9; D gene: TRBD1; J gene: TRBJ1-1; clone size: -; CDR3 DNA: TGTGCCAGCAGCTTAGGTACAGGGGGCTACACTGAAGCTTTCTTT; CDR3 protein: CASSLGTGGYTEAFF
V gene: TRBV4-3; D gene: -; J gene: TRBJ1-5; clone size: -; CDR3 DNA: TGCGCCAGCAGCCAAGATTCGGGGGTATTCAATCAGCCCCAGCATTTT; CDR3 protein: CASSQDSGVFNQPQHF
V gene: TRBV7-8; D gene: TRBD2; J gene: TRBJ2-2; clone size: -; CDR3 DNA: TGTGCCAGCAGCTTACTAGCGGGAGACGCCGGGGAGCTGTTTTTT; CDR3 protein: CASSLLAGDAGELFF